The 18 T cell receptor beta chains below all came from one sample that was sequenced in a study of identical twins. TCRdb reanalysed the 5' RACE reads using MiXCR and keeps one entry per CDR3 protein. Of about 470,000 distinct CDR3 sequences in the sample, about 24% were seen once. This sample was also put to use in a study of T cells expressing NK-cell markers.

Sequencing was performed on CD4+ T cells sorted from blood. The origin of the receptors is a young woman in good health.

The table lists this clonotype with many counts. The V call is TRBV5-1, the J call TRBJ2-3; D is tentatively TRBD1 or TRBD2 (5 bases each). V was trimmed by 4 bases and J by 0 bases, leaving 12 bases between them. This CDR3 has 15 residues. From germline, CDR1 is SGHRS and CDR2 YFSETQ. The CDR3 spells CASSHGAGSTDTQYF. Written as DNA, the CDR3 is TGCGCCAGCAGCCACGGGGCCGGGAGCACAGATACGCAGTATTTT.

This clonotype was recorded a few times. This chain uses TRBV5-1 with TRBJ2-6; D may be TRBD1 (6 bases). CDR1 and CDR2 (germline): SGHRS, YFSETQ. This CDR3 has 17 residues. V shed 4 bases and J shed 4 bases, with 18 bases lying between them. The CDR3 region is CASSVMLQGSGANVLTF. As DNA, the CDR3 is TGCGCCAGCAGCGTGATGTTACAGGGTAGCGGGGCCAACGTCCTGACTTTC.

V and J are TRBV5-1 and TRBJ2-3; 7 nucleotides match TRBD1. Germline lookup yields CDR1 SGHRS and CDR2 YFSETQ. This CDR3 has 16 amino acids. The J segment lost 3 bases and the V segment lost 3 bases, leaving 10 bases of the junction unmatched. Here the CDR3 reads CASSWARGQWTDTQYF. As DNA, the CDR3 is TGCGCCAGCAGCTGGGCTAGGGGACAGTGGACAGATACGCAGTATTTT.

This chain joins TRBV7-8 and TRBJ2-5; D not certain. With 1 base removed from V and 2 bases from J, the gap between germline ends came to 17 bases. Germline V CDR1 and CDR2: SGHVS, FQNEAQ. This CDR3 has 17 amino acids. CDR3 protein: CASSLVRYRAKQETQYF. The CDR3 coding sequence is TGTGCCAGCAGCTTAGTGAGGTATAGAGCGAAGCAAGAGACCCAGTACTTC.

Here the CDR3 DNA reads TGTGCCAGCAGCTTTTGGGCTAGCGGGGGGAACACCGGGGAGCTGTTTTTT. Its translation: CASSFWASGGNTGELFF. The chain has TRBV11-3 and TRBJ2-2; TRBD2 aligns across 10 bases. The germline V gene encodes CDR1 SGHNT and CDR2 YENEEA. V shed 3 bases, J shed 1 base, and the junction held 5 bases outside the gene matches. The CDR3 consists of 17 residues.

The chain uses TRBV12-3 or TRBV12-4 and TRBJ2-7, with D hard to call. V lost 5 bases to trimming and J lost 2 bases, with 10 bases between them. CDR3 size: 13 residues. CDR3 bases: TGTGCCAGCAGTCTCGATGGGCCCTACGAGCAGTACTTC. Encoded protein: CASSLDGPYEQYF.

The chain joins TRBV27 to TRBJ2-2; D might be TRBD1 (5 bases). Germline CDR1 reads MNHEY; CDR2 reads SMNVEV (reference sequence). This CDR3 contains 15 residues. The ends were cut back, 7 bases at V and 4 bases at J, with 16 bases in the middle. CDR3 protein: CASTPEVTGTGELFF. CDR3 nucleotide sequence: TGTGCCAGCACCCCCGAAGTAACAGGCACCGGGGAGCTGTTTTTT.

This clonotype occurred a few times. The J gene is TRBJ2-1, the V gene TRBV3-1; D might be TRBD1 or TRBD2, each matching 5 bases. V was cut by 3 bases and J by 5 bases, with 14 bases left in between. The CDR3 length is 15 residues. Germline lookup yields CDR1 LGHDT and CDR2 YNNKEL (reference sequence). The CDR3 nucleotides are TGTGCCAGCAGCCAGCAACCGGGACGGCACAATGAGCAGTTCTTC. Amino acids: CASSQQPGRHNEQFF.

At least ten counts were recorded for this clonotype. The chain has TRBV7-9 and TRBJ2-7; 11 nucleotides agree with TRBD1. CDR1 and CDR2 (germline): SEHNR, FQNEAQ (reference sequence). This CDR3 spans 15 amino acids. V dropped 3 bases and J dropped 3; count of bases not matched to a gene: 4. The CDR3 coding sequence is TGTGCCAGCAGCTTCCTGGGACAGGGGGACTACGAGCAGTACTTC. It translates to CASSFLGQGDYEQYF.

This clonotype was found a few times. J is TRBJ1-1 and V is TRBV6-5, with D unresolved. Trimming pared 2 bases from V and 1 base from J, leaving 14 bases between. Per germline, CDR1 MNHEY and CDR2 SVGAGI. The CDR3 totals 16 residues. The CDR3 nucleotides read TGTGCCAGCAGTTACGATATGGGGTTCTGGAACACTGAAGCTTTCTTT. Its translation is CASSYDMGFWNTEAFF.

This clonotype was observed a handful of times. CDR3 loop: CSGGRLAGATDTQYF. The CDR3 DNA is TGCAGTGGCGGACGACTAGCGGGGGCCACAGATACGCAGTATTTT. This chain joins TRBV20-1 and TRBJ2-3, with TRBD2 matching 12 bases. The CDR3 extends over 15 amino acids. Germline CDR1 reads DFQATT; CDR2 reads SNEGSKA (reference sequence). Losses at the gene ends were 7 bases for V and 2 bases for J; bases not matched to a gene: 7.

This clonotype showed up just a few times. The genes are TRBV10-3 and TRBJ2-3; D uncertain. V was cut by 4 bases and J by 5 bases, with 7 bases left in between. The germline V gene encodes CDR1 ENHRY and CDR2 SYGVKD. CDR3 length equals 12 residues. The CDR3 is CAISVWGDTQYF. The CDR3 DNA reads as TGTGCCATCAGTGTGTGGGGAGATACGCAGTATTTT.

This clonotype appeared a few times. V gene TRBV7-6 combines with J gene TRBJ2-3, with 9 bases that match TRBD1. This CDR3 comprises 14 residues. V trimming: 10 bases; J trimming: 4 bases; junction bases outside the gene matches: 9. CDR1 and CDR2 (germline): SGHVS, FNYEAQ. This CDR3 is CATARDRESDTQYF. The CDR3 DNA reads TGTGCCACCGCCAGGGACAGGGAATCAGATACGCAGTATTTT.

This clonotype has only a few counts. This chain joins TRBV12-3 or TRBV12-4 and TRBJ2-3, with D perhaps TRBD2 (5 bases). The CDR3 totals 14 residues. Trimming cost V 3 bases and J 4 bases, with 11 bases left between them. CDR3 sequence (DNA): TGTGCCAGCAGTTTGAGGGAGTTCGCAGATACGCAGTATTTT. Amino acids: CASSLREFADTQYF.

This clonotype was seen a few times. J is TRBJ2-7 and V is TRBV5-5; unclear D gene. CDR1 is SGHKS and CDR2 is YYEKEE in the germline V gene (reference sequence). The CDR3 contains 12 residues. Trimming stripped 1 base from V and 6 bases from J, with 8 bases between. CDR3 in amino acids: CASSLSLGEQYF. The CDR3 coding sequence is TGTGCCAGCAGCTTGTCCCTGGGCGAGCAGTACTTC.

This chain connects TRBV12-3 or TRBV12-4 to TRBJ2-1; 7 bases are a match to TRBD1. Trimming removed 7 bases from V and 6 bases from J; junction bases left unmatched: 12. This CDR3 region has 15 residues. This CDR3 reads CASNDGQAPANEQFF. In nucleotides, the CDR3 is TGTGCCAGCAATGACGGACAGGCTCCAGCCAATGAGCAGTTCTTC.

This clonotype was recorded a few times. The chain carries TRBV29-1 and TRBJ2-1; a possible D gene is TRBD2 (6 bases). V lost 6 bases, J lost 0 bases, and 15 bases lay in between. The CDR3 is 15 residues long. CDR1 and CDR2 from the germline V gene are SQVTM and ANQGSEA. The DNA for the CDR3 is TGCAGCGTCCTACCCCGGGGGAGCTCCTACAATGAGCAGTTCTTC. This codes for CSVLPRGSSYNEQFF.

In its sample, this clonotype was seen many times. V is TRBV12-3 or TRBV12-4 and J is TRBJ1-3; no definite D call. This CDR3 spans 13 amino acids. V was cut by 2 bases and J by 0 bases, with 2 bases left in between. The DNA of the CDR3 is TGTGCCAGCAGTTTAAGCTCTGGAAACACCATATATTTT. Amino acids: CASSLSSGNTIYF.